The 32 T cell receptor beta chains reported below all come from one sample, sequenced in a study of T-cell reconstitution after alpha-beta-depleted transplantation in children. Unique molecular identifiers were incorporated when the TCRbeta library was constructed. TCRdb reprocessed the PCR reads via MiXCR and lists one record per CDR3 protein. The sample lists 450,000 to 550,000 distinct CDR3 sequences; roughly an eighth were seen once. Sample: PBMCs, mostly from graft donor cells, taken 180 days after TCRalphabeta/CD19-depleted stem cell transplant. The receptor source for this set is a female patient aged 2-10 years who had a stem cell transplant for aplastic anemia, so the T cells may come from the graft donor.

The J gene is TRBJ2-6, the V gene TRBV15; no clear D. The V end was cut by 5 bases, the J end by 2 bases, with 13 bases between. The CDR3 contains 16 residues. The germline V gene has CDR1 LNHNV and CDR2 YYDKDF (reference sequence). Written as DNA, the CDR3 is TGTGCCACCAGCGTAGGGTCGTTCGCTGGGGCCAACGTCCTGACTTTC. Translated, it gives CATSVGSFAGANVLTF. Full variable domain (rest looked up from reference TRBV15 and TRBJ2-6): DAMVIQNPRYQVTQFGKPVTLSCSQTLNHNVMYWYQQKSSQAPKLLFHYYDKDFNNEADTPDNFQSRRPNTSFCFLDIRSPGLGDTAMYLCATSVGSFAGANVLTFGAGSRLTVL.

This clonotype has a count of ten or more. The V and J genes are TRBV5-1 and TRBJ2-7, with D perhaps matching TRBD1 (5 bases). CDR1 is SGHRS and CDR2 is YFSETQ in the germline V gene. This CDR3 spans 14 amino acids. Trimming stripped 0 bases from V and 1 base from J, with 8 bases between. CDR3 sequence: CASSLDRGSYEQYF. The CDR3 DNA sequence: TGCGCCAGCAGCTTGGATAGGGGATCCTACGAGCAGTACTTC.

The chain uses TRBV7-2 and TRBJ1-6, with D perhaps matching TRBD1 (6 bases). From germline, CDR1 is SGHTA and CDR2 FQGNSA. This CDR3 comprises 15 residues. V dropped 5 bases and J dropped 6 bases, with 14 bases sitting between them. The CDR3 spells CASSVQGAPNSPLHF. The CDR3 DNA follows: TGTGCCAGCAGCGTACAGGGTGCACCTAATTCACCCCTCCACTTT.

The CDR3 loop reads CASSLKPSGVGSNQPQHF. The CDR3 nucleotides read TGTGCCAGCAGCCTTAAGCCTTCCGGGGTTGGAAGCAATCAGCCCCAGCATTTT. The chain joins TRBV11-2 to TRBJ1-5; no clear D gene. V was pared by 5 bases and J by 1 base, with 21 bases between. Germline CDR1 is SGHAT and CDR2 is FQNNGV. The CDR3 spans 18 residues. Using reference TRBV11-2 and TRBJ1-5 for the parts outside the CDR3, the full variable domain is EAGVAQSPRYKIIEKRQSVAFWCNPISGHATLYWYQQILGQGPKLLIQFQNNGVVDDSQLPKDRFSAERLKGVDSTLKIQPAKLEDSAVYLCASSLKPSGVGSNQPQHFGDGTRLSIL.

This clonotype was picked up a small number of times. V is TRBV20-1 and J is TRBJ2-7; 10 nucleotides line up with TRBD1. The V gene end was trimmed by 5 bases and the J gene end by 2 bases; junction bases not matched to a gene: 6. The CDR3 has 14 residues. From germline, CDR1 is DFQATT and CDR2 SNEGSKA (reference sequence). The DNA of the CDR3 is TGCAGTGCTTGGACAGGGGGTCAGGCCTACGAGCAGTACTTC. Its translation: CSAWTGGQAYEQYF.

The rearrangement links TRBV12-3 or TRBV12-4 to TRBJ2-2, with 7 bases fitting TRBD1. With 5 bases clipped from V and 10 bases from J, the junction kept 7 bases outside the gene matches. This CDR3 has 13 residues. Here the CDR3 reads CASSPFGTVELFF. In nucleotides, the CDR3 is TGTGCCAGCAGTCCCTTCGGGACAGTGGAGCTGTTTTTT.

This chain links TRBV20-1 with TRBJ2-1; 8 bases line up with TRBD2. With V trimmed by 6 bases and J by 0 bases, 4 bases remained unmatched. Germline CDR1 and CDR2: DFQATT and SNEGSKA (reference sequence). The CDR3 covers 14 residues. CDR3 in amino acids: CSAKSGSSYNEQFF. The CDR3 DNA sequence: TGCAGTGCAAAAAGCGGGAGCTCCTACAATGAGCAGTTCTTC.

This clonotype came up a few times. CDR3 DNA: TGCAGTGCTAGAGATGGTCTCACAGATACGCAGTATTTT. It is translated as CSARDGLTDTQYF. This rearrangement joins TRBV20-1 to TRBJ2-3; D is uncertain. The germline gives CDR1 DFQATT, CDR2 SNEGSKA (reference sequence). The ends were cut back, 0 bases at V and 2 bases at J, with 6 bases in the middle. The CDR3 totals 13 residues.

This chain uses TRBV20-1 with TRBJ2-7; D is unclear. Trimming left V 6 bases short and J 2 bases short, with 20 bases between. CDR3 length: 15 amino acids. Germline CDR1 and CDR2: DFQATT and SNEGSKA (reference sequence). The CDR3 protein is CSAAILSPRTYEQYV. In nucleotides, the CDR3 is TGCAGTGCCGCGATACTAAGCCCTAGGACCTACGAGCAGTACGTC.

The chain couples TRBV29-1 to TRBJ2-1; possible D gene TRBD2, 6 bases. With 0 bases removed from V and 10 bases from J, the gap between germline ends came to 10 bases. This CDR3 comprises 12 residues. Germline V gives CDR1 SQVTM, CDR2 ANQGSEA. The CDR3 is CSVEEDYPEQFF. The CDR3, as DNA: TGCAGCGTTGAAGAGGACTATCCCGAGCAGTTCTTC.

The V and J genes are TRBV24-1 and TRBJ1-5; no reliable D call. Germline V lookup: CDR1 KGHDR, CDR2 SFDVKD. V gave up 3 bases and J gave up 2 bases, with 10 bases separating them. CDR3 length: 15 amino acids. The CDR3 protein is CATSDPRGGNQPQHF. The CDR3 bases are TGTGCCACCAGTGATCCTCGGGGTGGCAATCAGCCCCAGCATTTT.

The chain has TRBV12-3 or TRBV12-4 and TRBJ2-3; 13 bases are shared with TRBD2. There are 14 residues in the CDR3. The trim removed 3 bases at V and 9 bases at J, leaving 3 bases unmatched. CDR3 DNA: TGTGCCAGCAGTTTGACTAGCGGGAGGAGGACGCAGTATTTT. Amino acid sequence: CASSLTSGRRTQYF.

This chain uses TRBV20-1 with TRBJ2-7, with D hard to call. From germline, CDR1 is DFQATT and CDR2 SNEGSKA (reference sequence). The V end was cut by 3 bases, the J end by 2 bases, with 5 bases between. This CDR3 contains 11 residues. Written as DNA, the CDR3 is TGCAGTGCTAGGGGTCCCTACGAGCAGTACTTC. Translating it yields CSARGPYEQYF.

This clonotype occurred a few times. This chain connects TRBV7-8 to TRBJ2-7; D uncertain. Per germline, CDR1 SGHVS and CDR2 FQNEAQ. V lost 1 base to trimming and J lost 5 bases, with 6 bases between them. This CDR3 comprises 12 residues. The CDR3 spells CASSLVVNEQYF. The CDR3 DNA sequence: TGTGCCAGCAGCTTAGTTGTTAACGAGCAGTACTTC.

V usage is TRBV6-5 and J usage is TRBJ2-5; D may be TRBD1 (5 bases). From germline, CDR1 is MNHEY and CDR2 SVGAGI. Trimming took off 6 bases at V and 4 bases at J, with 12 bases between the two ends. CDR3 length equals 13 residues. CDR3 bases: TGTGCCAGCAGAGCAGGGAAGGGAGAGACCCAGTACTTC. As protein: CASRAGKGETQYF.

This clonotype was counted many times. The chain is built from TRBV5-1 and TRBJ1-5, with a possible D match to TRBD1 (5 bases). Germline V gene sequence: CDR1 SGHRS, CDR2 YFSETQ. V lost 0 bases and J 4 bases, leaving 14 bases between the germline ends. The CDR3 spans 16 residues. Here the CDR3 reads CASSLDPNGGNQPQHF. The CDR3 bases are TGCGCCAGCAGCTTGGACCCCAACGGGGGAAATCAGCCCCAGCATTTT.

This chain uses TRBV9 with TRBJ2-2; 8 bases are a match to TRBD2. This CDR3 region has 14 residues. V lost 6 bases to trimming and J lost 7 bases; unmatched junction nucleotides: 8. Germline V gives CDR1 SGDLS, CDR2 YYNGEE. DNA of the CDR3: TGTGCCAGCACCAATAGCGGGACGGGCGGGGAGCTGTTTTTT. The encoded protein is CASTNSGTGGELFF.

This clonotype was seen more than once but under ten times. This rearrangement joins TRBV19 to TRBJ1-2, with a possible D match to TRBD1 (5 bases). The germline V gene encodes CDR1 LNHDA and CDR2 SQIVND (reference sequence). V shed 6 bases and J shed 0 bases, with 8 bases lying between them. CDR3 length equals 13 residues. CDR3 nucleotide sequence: TGTGCCAGTAGAAAGGGACCTAACTATGGCTACACCTTC. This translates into CASRKGPNYGYTF.

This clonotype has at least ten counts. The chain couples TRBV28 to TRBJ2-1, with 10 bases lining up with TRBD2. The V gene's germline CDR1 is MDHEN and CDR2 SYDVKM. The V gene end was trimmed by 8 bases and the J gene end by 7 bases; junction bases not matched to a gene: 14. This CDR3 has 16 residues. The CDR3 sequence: CASLEISGRSRNEQFF. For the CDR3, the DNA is TGTGCCAGCCTTGAGATTAGCGGGAGGAGTAGGAATGAGCAGTTCTTC.

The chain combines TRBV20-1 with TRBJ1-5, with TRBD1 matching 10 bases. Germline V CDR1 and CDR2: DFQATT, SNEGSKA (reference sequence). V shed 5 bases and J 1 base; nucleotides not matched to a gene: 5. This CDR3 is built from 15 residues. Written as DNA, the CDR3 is TGCAGTGCTTCCCCGGGACAGGGGAGCAATCAGCCCCAGCATTTT. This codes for CSASPGQGSNQPQHF.

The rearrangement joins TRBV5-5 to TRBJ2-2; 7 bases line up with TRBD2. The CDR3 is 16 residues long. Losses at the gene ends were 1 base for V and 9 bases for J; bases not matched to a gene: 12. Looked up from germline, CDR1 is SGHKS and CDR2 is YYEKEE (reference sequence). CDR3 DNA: TGTGCCAGCAGCTTGTTGGTCTTAAGGGAGGGCCGGGAGCTGTTTTTT. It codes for CASSLLVLREGRELFF.

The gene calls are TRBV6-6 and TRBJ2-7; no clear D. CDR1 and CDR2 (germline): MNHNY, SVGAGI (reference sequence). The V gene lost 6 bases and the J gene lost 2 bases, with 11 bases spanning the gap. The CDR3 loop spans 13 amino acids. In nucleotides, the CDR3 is TGTGCCAGCAGGGGTGCATTAACCTACGAGCAGTACGTC. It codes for CASRGALTYEQYV.

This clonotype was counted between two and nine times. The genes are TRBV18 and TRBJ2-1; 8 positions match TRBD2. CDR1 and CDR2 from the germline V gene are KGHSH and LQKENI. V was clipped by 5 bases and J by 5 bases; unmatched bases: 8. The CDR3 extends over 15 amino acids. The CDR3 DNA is TGTGCCAGCTCAAGCCGGGCTAGCGGGCACAATGAGCAGTTCTTC. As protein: CASSSRASGHNEQFF. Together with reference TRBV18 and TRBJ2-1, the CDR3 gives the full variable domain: NAGVMQNPRHLVRRRGQEARLRCSPMKGHSHVYWYRQLPEEGLKFMVYLQKENIIDESGMPKERFSAEFPKEGPSILRIQQVVRGDSAAYFCASSSRASGHNEQFFGPGTRLTVL.

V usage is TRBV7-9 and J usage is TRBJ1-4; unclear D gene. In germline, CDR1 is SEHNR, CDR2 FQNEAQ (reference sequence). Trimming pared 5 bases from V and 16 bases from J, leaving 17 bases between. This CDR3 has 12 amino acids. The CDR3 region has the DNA TGTGCCAGCAGCCCGCGGACCCGGGCCAAGTTTTTT. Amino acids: CASSPRTRAKFF.

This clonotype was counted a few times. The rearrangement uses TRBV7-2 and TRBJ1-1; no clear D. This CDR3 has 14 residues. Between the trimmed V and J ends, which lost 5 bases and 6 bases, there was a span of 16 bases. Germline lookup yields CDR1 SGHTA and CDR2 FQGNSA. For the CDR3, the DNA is TGTGCCAGCAGCACAAGGGTGGTCTCCCCTGAAGCTTTCTTT. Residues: CASSTRVVSPEAFF.

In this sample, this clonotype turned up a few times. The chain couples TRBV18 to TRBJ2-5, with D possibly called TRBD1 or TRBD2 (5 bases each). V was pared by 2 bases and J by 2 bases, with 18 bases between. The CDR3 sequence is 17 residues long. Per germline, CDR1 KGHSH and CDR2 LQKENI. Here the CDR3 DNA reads TGTGCCAGCTCACCAATGAGGTCAGGGTCGGGGCAAGAGACCCAGTACTTC. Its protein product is CASSPMRSGSGQETQYF.

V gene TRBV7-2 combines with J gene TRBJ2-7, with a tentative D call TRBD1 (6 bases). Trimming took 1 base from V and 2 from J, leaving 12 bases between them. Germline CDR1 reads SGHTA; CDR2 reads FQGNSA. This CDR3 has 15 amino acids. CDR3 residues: CASSLVWGPTYEQYF. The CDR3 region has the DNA TGTGCCAGCAGCTTAGTATGGGGGCCCACCTACGAGCAGTACTTC.

The CDR3 here is CASSQGWTRYFSYEQYF. The CDR3, as DNA: TGTGCCAGCAGCCAAGGTTGGACAAGGTATTTTTCCTACGAGCAGTACTTC. The genes are TRBV14 and TRBJ2-7, with D possibly TRBD1 on 5 matching bases. V lost 1 base and J lost 1, with 17 bases in between. The CDR3 is 17 residues long. Germline CDR1 SGHDN, CDR2 FVKESK.

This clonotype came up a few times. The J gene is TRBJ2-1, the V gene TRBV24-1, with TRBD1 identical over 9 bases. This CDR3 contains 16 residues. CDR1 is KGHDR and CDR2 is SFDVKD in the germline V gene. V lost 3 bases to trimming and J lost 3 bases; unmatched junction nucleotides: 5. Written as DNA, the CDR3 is TGTGCCACCAGTGATCTTACAGGGGGCCTCTACAATGAGCAGTTCTTC. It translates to CATSDLTGGLYNEQFF.

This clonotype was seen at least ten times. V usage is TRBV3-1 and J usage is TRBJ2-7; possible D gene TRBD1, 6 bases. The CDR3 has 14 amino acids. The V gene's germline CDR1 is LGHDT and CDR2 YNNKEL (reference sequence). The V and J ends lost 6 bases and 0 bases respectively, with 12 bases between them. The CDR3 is CASSHGGSSYEQYF. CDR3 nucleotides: TGTGCCAGCAGTCATGGGGGCAGCTCCTACGAGCAGTACTTC.

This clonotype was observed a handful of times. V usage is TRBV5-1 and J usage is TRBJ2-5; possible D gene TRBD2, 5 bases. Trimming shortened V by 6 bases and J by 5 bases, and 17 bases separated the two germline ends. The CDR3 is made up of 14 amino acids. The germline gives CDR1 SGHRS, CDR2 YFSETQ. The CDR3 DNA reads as TGCGCCAGCATAGGCTCAGGAGGCGGGGAGACCCAGTACTTC. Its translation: CASIGSGGGETQYF.

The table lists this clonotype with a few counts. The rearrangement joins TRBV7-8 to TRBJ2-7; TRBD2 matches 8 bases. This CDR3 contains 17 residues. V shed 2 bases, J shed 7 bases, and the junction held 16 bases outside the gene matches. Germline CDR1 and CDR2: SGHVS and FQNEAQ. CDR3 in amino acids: CASSLRARTSSAGEQYV. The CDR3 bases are TGTGCCAGCAGCTTACGCGCGAGGACTAGCTCGGCCGGGGAGCAGTACGTC.